What follows is one T cell receptor beta chain and its context. What it recognizes is unknown. The donors were part of the roughly 130-subject validation cohort, which stood apart from the roughly 670-subject first cohort. The data originate from a study of cytomegalovirus exposure and HLA in healthy donors. Study-level information: Later analysis reported that the approximately 120 validation repertoires shared the platform of the approximately 690 first-cohort repertoires. Study outcomes and limitations: Among TCR beta chains, those listed as cytomegalovirus-associated numbered some 160. According to reports, the classifier identified cytomegalovirus status with high specificity and sensitivity.

Data came from immunoSEQ multiplex PCR; TCRdb stores just in-frame clones and leaves some out. The sample lists just under 75,000 clones, around 94% occurring once. The V gene's germline CDR1 is SGHRS and CDR2 YFSETQ. V was clipped by 1 base and J by 0 bases, with 20 bases between them. The CDR3 extends over 19 amino acids. This TCR was recovered from a woman aged 18-29 years in good health and CMV-seropositive. The sample taken for sequencing was PBMCs. This chain connects TRBV5-1 to TRBJ2-4, with a possible D match to TRBD1 (6 bases). The CDR3: CASSLYLGAGALAKNIQYF. CDR3 DNA sequence: TGCGCCAGCAGCTTGTACCTTGGGGCAGGGGCCCTAGCCAAAAACATTCAGTACTTC.